The TCR beta chain described here comes from a study of T cells after yellow fever vaccination. Study-wide results and limits: Abundant clonotypes (contaminants from the bulk population) could be present in FACS-sorted repertoires. Subsequent to the booster, the majority of primary-vaccination clones reappeared (approximately 95% CD4, 80% to 90% CD8).

In its sample, this clonotype was seen a few times. No antigen is known for it. V was trimmed by 4 bases and J by 0 bases, leaving 13 bases between them. The CDR3 length is 16 residues. The germline V gene has CDR1 MRHNA and CDR2 SNTAGT. TCRdb independently ran MiXCR on the 5' RACE reads; one entry per CDR3 protein. The sample includes approximately 260,000 distinct CDR3 sequences, around 5.3% of them seen just once. The input for sequencing was CD4+ T cells sorted from PBMCs, taken on the day of the yellow fever booster vaccination. The chain couples TRBV6-4 to TRBJ2-1, with D maybe TRBD2 (6 bases). This clonotype originated in a man between 18 and 35 years old who received the YFV17D yellow fever vaccine. The CDR3 is CASSVTTSISYNEQFF. CDR3 nucleotides: TGTGCCAGCAGTGTCACGACTAGTATCTCCTACAATGAGCAGTTCTTC.